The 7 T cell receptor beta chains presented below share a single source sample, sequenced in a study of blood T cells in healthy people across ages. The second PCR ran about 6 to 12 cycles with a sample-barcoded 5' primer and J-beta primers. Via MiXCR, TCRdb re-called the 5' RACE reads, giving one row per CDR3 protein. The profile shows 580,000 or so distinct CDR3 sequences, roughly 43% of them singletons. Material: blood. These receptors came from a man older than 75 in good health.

The CDR3: CASKPGLAGVGQFF. CDR3 in DNA: TGCGCCAGCAAACCGGGACTAGCGGGAGTCGGGCAGTTCTTC. This chain uses TRBV5-1 with TRBJ2-1; TRBD2 matches at 14 bases. V lost 6 bases to trimming and J lost 12 bases; unmatched junction nucleotides: 8. This CDR3 is built from 14 residues. Germline V gene sequence: CDR1 SGHRS, CDR2 YFSETQ.

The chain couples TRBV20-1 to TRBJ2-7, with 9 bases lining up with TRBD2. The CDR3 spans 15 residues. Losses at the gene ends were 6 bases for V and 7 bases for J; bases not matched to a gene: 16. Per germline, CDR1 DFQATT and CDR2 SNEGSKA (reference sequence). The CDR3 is CSARFLAGDRWEQYF. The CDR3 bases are TGCAGTGCCCGCTTCTTAGCGGGAGATCGTTGGGAGCAGTACTTC.

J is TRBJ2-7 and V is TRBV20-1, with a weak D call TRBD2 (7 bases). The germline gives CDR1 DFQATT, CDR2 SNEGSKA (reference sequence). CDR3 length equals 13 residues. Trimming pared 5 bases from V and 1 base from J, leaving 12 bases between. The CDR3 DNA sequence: TGCAGTGCTGGGGGGGCTGGGTCCTACGAGCAGTACTTC. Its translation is CSAGGAGSYEQYF.

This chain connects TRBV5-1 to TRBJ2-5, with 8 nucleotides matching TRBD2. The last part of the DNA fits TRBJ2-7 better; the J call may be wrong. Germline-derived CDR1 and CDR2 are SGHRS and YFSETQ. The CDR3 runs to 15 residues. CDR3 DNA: TGCGCCAGCAGCTTGAGTAGCGGGGCAACCTACGAGCAGTACTTC. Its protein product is CASSLSSGATYEQYF.

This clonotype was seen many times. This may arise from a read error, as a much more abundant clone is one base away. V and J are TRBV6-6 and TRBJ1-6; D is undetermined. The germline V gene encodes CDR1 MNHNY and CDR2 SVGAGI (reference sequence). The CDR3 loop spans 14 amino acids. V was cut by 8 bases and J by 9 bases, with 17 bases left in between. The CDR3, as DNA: TGTGCCAGCTGGGCCGGGGAATTAGTTTCACCCCTCCACTTT. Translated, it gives CASWAGELVSPLHF.

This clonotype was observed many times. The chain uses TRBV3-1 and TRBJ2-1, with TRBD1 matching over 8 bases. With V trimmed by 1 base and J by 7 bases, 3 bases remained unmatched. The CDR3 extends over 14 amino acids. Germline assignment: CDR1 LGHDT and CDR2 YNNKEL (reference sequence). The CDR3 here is CASSQGTGLNEQFF. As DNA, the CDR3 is TGTGCCAGCAGCCAAGGGACAGGGCTGAATGAGCAGTTCTTC.

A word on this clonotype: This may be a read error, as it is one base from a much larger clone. The CDR3 nucleotides read TGTGCCAGCAGTCGGAACGGCCGATCCTATGGCTACACCTTC. Its protein is CASSRNGRSYGYTF. The chain recombines TRBV6-5 with TRBJ1-2; no clear D. Germline V gene sequence: CDR1 MNHEY, CDR2 SVGAGI. V lost 5 bases to trimming and J lost 4 bases, with 14 bases between them. The length of the CDR3 is 14 residues.